This T cell receptor (beta chain) was captured by sequencing in a study of memory CD4+ T cells and cytomegalovirus serostatus. Study-level information: Of the healthy Belgian adults, several were CMV seropositive and more than 20 seronegative. Study-wide points: CMV serostatus prediction reached median AUC about 0.96, or 0.93 with US-trained model. Each of fewer than 80 CMV-associated TCRbeta sequences occurred in one to five individuals.

Authors' data handling: Out-of-frame sequences were removed, leaving about 2.2 million distinct TCRbeta sequences. TCRdb's copy holds only in-frame clones and misses some; the assay was immunoSEQ multiplex PCR. That table furnishes V, J and clone size, whereas the DNA furnished D and trimming. The sample holds around 53,000 clones, about 80% seen once. Single viable CD3+CD4+CD8-CD45RO+ cells were sorted as the memory CD4+ T cells. A remark on this clone: Its antigen is undetermined.

There are 11 residues in the CDR3. V was clipped by 5 bases and J by 8 bases, with 9 bases between them. CDR1 and CDR2 (germline): MNHNS, SASEGT. Sequenced input: memory CD4+ T cells from blood. The TCR originated in an adult in good health and CMV-seropositive. J is TRBJ1-2 and V is TRBV6-1; D remains unclear. The CDR3 sequence: CASSREGGYTF. Here the CDR3 DNA reads TGTGCCAGCAGTAGGGAAGGCGGCTACACCTTC.